What follows is one TCR beta chain and its context. This clone showed up just once. This clone's antigen is unknown. Qualities for individual bases were not recorded, and no much larger clone is one base off. The cohort was made up of under 800 healthy bone marrow donors. All cohort members were sampled while nominally healthy, although unrecorded immune exposures were likely present. The donor tested CMV seropositive, placing the donor among the 290 or so seropositive members of the cohort. A peripheral blood sample was collected from each donor, and TCR beta sequencing was performed on peripheral blood mononuclear cells. The Qiagen DNeasy Blood Extraction Kit was used to extract genomic DNA from the blood cell samples. These data come from a study of cytomegalovirus exposure and HLA in healthy donors (dated by TCRdb to 2017 to 2019). Some background on the complete study: An earlier analysis of a few hundred of the donors reported approximately 300 Gb of sequence data and around 110 million unique TCR beta sequences obtained from 180 million or so T cells. Approximately 300 gigabases of sequencing data and 91 million or so unique TCR sequences made up an early release that covered about 640 HLA-typed donors. Of the 398 genotyped donors, 81% fell in the genetic ancestry cluster associated with self-reported Caucasian donors. The study was designed to test whether signatures of past pathogen exposure could be identified by cataloging public T cell receptors. The study profiled the T cell repertoires of some 610 subjects by immunosequencing and related them to cytomegalovirus serostatus. Along with the approximately 650-subject first cohort, a separate validation cohort of over a hundred different subjects was used. High-throughput TCR immunosequencing, statistical association of individual TCRs with disease status, and machine learning were combined to predict cytomegalovirus infection status. In a later analysis, previously published TCR beta repertoires from about 670 donors were re-analyzed and high-resolution HLA genotyping was added so that TCR occurrence patterns could be studied. The later analysis used no new phenotypic data to find candidate immune exposures, relying instead on TCR beta sequences and their occurrence across donors. An earlier analysis of about 600 of the donors used high-throughput TCR beta sequencing to judge whether each TCR beta V gene segment behaved as functional or pseudogenic. Donor age, sex, ethnicity and CMV serostatus were compiled alongside the repertoire data. Genome-wide SNP genotypes for about 60% of the 666 donors were used in a later genetic analysis, which treated that subset as a discovery cohort. Every repertoire in the discovery cohort had been generated on one and the same sequencing platform. Class I and class II HLA loci were covered by the typing at four-digit resolution. Typing coverage differed by locus: A, B, C, DRB1 and DQB1 were typed in about 620-630 donors, DQA1 in around 500, DPA1 in some 600, and DPB1 in 450 to 480. Roughly 5 DR-DQ haplotypes were handled as single units for association and clustering, since linkage in the cohort was strong. Across approximately 400 genotyped donors of the cohort, an average of approximately 200,000 unique TCR beta nucleotide sequences per donor were sequenced, and 15% to 20% of those sequences were non-productive. Broad study findings and their caveats: According to a later analysis, parvovirus B19, influenza, CMV and Epstein-Barr virus appeared linked to several top co-occurrence clusters. In the study, approximately 150 TCR beta chains were listed as associated with cytomegalovirus. Compared with equally common non-associated chains, HLA-associated TCR beta chains in a later analysis were more clonally expanded and had lower generation probabilities. Roughly uniform sequencing depth across donors was assumed in presence/absence analyses, although this assumption may not hold. The classifier was reported to diagnose cytomegalovirus status with high specificity and sensitivity in both the original cohort and the validation cohort. A cluster of highly shared sequence variants was judged likely to be a technical artifact of the sequencing pipeline. According to a later analysis, most CMV-associated TCR beta chains appeared to be HLA-restricted, and the HLA associations seemed to be driven largely by CMV exposure. The only immune exposure information available for the cohort was CMV serostatus. Broadly in line with IMGT annotations, most TCR beta V segments showed up in productive rearrangements about 90% or about 30% of the time in an earlier analysis of approximately 600 of the donors. Most TCR sequences were observed very rarely across donors, whereas some public TCRs were present in many individuals. In a later analysis, TCR association rates were found to vary across HLA loci, with the most associated TCRs seen for DRB1 alleles and the fewest for HLA-C alleles. Correlated functional status among segregating V segments might be attributable to linkage disequilibrium, but an unknown experimental factor could not be ruled out. In a later genetic analysis, a missense DCLRE1C variant was associated with V-gene and J-gene trimming of TCR beta chains, and the association was replicated in an independent cohort. Strong co-occurrence of HLA alleles, especially DR and DQ, made assigning TCR associations to individual alleles difficult. In this cohort, only TCR beta chains were sequenced, and detectable features were limited by the absence of alpha or paired-chain data. The 87-base-pair reads could not distinguish some IMGT-functional V segments, including TRBV6-2 and TRBV6-3, so those segments were excluded. The authors suggested that the approach could potentially be generalized to other disease states and immunological phenotypes. A few of the identified cytomegalovirus-associated TCR beta chains were confirmed in vitro to be specific for cytomegalovirus antigens. Specific HLA alleles were associated with 18,000 or so TCR beta sequences at a false discovery rate of 0.05 in a later analysis. A further reported finding was that TCR beta sequences accurately predicted the HLA-A and HLA-B alleles for most subjects in the first cohort. Because counts were too low, seventeen rarely observed V segments, including chromosome 9 orphons, were excluded from the earlier analysis of several hundred of the donors. According to a later genetic analysis, donors in an Asian-associated ancestry cluster had fewer N-insertions in productive TCRs than the approximately 700-donor mean. Because some donors lacked HLA typing at each locus, the association tests relied only on the typed subset.

The method behind the library was the immunoSEQ multiplex PCR assay. For the multiplex PCR, a mixture combining 60 forward primers for TCR Vbeta segments and 13 reverse primers for TCR Jbeta segments was used. Amplification of the CDR3 region of rearranged TCR beta genes was performed with a multiplex PCR assay on genomic DNA. The amplified TCR beta libraries were sequenced on the Illumina HiSeq System as 87-base-pair reads. As for the authors' bioinformatics: Across the roughly 700 repertoires, a later analysis counted 80 million or so unique TCR beta chains, roughly 11 million of which were shared by at least two donors. Raw reads were error-corrected and collapsed into unique sequences with a nearest-neighbor algorithm that merged closely related sequences to remove PCR and sequencing errors. CDR3 sequences were aligned to IMGT reference sequences to assign V, D and J gene segments. For a sequence to be retained, a match of at least six nucleotides to both a V gene segment and a J gene segment was required. A rearrangement counted as productive if the CDR3 had no stop codons and remained in frame with V and J, and every other rearrangement counted as non-productive. Following IMGT convention, CDR3 was defined as the stretch from the second conserved V-encoded cysteine to the conserved J-encoded phenylalanine. The earlier analysis of about 590 of the donors excluded sequences that lacked an unambiguous match to a single V gene segment. In an earlier analysis of a few hundred of the donors, V segments were called functional above 56.7% productive rearrangements and were called segregating when the between-donor standard deviation exceeded 5%. A statistical classification framework was built for diagnosing cytomegalovirus status from the catalog of TCR beta chain sequences. In a later analysis, TCR nucleotide sequences were compared against IMGT/GENE-DB human TR gene sequences so that V and J genes could be assigned. Using the TCRdist pipeline, a later analysis assigned CDR3 sequences along with most-parsimonious VDJ recombination scenarios. In a later analysis, every TCR beta chain was defined by the combination of its CDR3 amino acid sequence and its V-gene family, and reads without a unique V-gene family were dropped. To address suspected cross-contamination and a sequencing artifact, a later analysis removed 592 highly shared, low-generation-probability nucleotide sequences. In a later analysis, a clonal expansion index for each public chain was calculated from normalized within-repertoire ranks of inferred template counts. In a later analysis, generation probabilities were computed using a VDJ recombination model fitted to out-of-frame rearrangements, and the results were checked against IGoR. In a later analysis, hypergeometric tests were used to score TCR-TCR, TCR-HLA and TCR-CMV co-occurrence, with a repertoire-size bias correction applied to TCR pairs. A later analysis estimated false discovery rates by permuting HLA or CMV assignments 20 times. In a later analysis, co-occurring TCRs were grouped using DBSCAN, and TCRdist sequence similarity was added for clustering within HLA-allele-positive subsets. Co-occurrence clustering excluded repertoires with fewer than 30,000 or more than 120,000 public chains, plus five with anomalous nucleotide sharing. The table comes from immuneACCESS by way of TCRdb, which keeps in-frame sequences with V and J called. Part of the clones is missing from these tables; in studies checked, under half for an unresolved V gene and the rest for unknown reasons. V and J calls and clone size are as listed in that table; D and trimming were resolved from the DNA. The sample has approximately 150,000 clones on record, about four fifths of them singletons. The ten most abundant clones make up around 7.2% of the sample.

The cysteine opens and the phenylalanine closes a CDR3 of 16 amino acids. The only DNA kept is the CDR3, 48 bases in frame from the first base. Per the germline V gene, SGHRS is the CDR1 and YFSETQ is the CDR2. The V and J segments used are TRBV5-1 and TRBJ2-5, with 10 bases in between that match TRBD1. Near its end, the DNA agrees better with TRBJ2-7, so the J call may be wrong. Sequencing used PBMCs. The sequence was obtained from a man aged 25-45 years in good health and CMV-seropositive. The bases read TGCGCCAGCAGCTTGGGGGACAGGGGATACTCCTACGAGCAGTACTTC. Translated, this gives CASSLGDRGYSYEQYF.